The clone carrying this T cell receptor (beta chain) was seen a handful of times. CDR3 length: 17 amino acids. Trimming cost V 0 bases and J 6 bases, with 19 bases left between them. Germline CDR1 and CDR2: SGHDT and YYEEEE. TCRdb recomputed calls from the RT-PCR reads with MiXCR, one row per CDR3 protein. The sample shows 550,000 to 750,000 distinct CDR3 sequences, 14% of them seen only once. The material sequenced was memory CD4+ T cells from blood. This rearrangement joins TRBV5-6 to TRBJ2-1, with D possibly TRBD1 on 5 matching bases. The origin of this receptor is a female donor in good health, serving as a healthy control. CDR3 protein: CASSLGRRANLGNEQFF. The CDR3 nucleotides are TGTGCCAGCAGCTTGGGGCGCAGGGCGAATTTGGGCAATGAGCAGTTCTTC. Filled out from reference TRBV5-6 and TRBJ2-1, the complete variable domain reads DAGVTQSPTHLIKTRGQQVTLRCSPKSGHDTVSWYQQALGQGPQFIFQYYEEEERQRGNFPDRFSGHQFPNYSSELNVNALLLGDSALYLCASSLGRRANLGNEQFFGPGTRLTVL.